Sequencing of this T cell receptor (beta chain) was carried out in a study of TIL therapy for anti-PD-1-resistant metastatic lung cancer. Study at large: Tumors had a median PD-L1 proportion score of around 6.4%. Most patients had lung adenocarcinoma; a handful of tumors were EGFR-mutant, two ALK-rearranged; half smoked currently or formerly.

This CDR3 contains 17 residues. V was cut by 5 bases and J by 0 bases, with 14 bases left in between. From germline, CDR1 is MRHNA and CDR2 SNTAGT. The time point was: pre-treatment sample, taken before nivolumab and TIL therapy. Pleural nodules or supraclavicular lymph nodes made up most of the excised metastases sampled. Adults with stage 4 NSCLC were enrolled in a phase I trial. Sequencing used immunoSEQ v3. Sequenced by immunoSEQ multiplex PCR; TCRdb stores in-frame clones only, minus some. The table includes more than 9,000 clones, roughly 70% detected once. The sequence came from a person aged 25-85 years with non-small cell lung cancer. The V gene is TRBV6-4, the J gene TRBJ2-6; no definite D call. The sample was tumor tissue, taken at baseline. CDR3 sequence (DNA): TGTGCCAGCAGTCCAAGGCCCCTCAGCTCTGGGGCCAACGTCCTGACTTTC. Its translation is CASSPRPLSSGANVLTF.